Below, one TCR beta chain is given with its context. Its antigen remains undetermined. No base-level quality is on record; no much larger clone is a single base apart. Amplification of TRB CDR3 regions from genomic DNA was performed at survey-level depth using the immunoSEQ two-step multiplex PCR. To estimate template counts and remove amplification bias, each PCR was spiked with synthetic inline TR CDR3 controls covering all V-J pairings. Reads were processed so that amplification and sequencing bias were reduced, and quantification was performed against synthetic TR CDR3 analogs. Regarding the original processing steps: Raw data were processed in ImmunoSEQ Analyzer, with out-of-frame sequences and CDR3s containing stop codons removed, and gene names were assigned according to IMGT nomenclature. Normalized Shannon entropy, defined as 1 minus Pielou's evenness, was used to summarize repertoire diversity. Two TRB sequences were counted as identical only if the two sequences had the same V gene, J gene and CDR3. Public PML clonotypes were CDR3s shared by two or more PML-onset samples but absent earlier, in controls, and in public databases. Positional CDR3 amino acid composition was analyzed in Skylign with the observed count method. The clones in this table, taken by TCRdb from immuneACCESS, are in-frame only. Not every clone is retained; where verified, under half of the shortfall comes from an unresolved V gene, and the cause of the rest is unknown. The V and J calls and clone size were taken over from that table, and D and trimming were inferred from the DNA. The sample table lists about 25,000 clones, more than 85% of them with a count of one. The ten largest clones add up to approximately 2.4% of the sample.

This record comes from a study of multiple sclerosis patients with progressive multifocal leukoencephalopathy (dated by TCRdb to about 2019). With regard to the full study: Peripheral T and B cells were examined in MS patients who developed PML (4 under natalizumab, 1 after alemtuzumab) and in treated patients who did not develop PML. A couple of patients on natalizumab who later developed PML were tracked over time from before therapy, through 6 and 12 months, up to PML onset. The goal was to find JC virus-specific or public T-cell expansions that arose at the time of PML onset.

Paper-wide results and their limitations: Analysis was limited to peripheral blood, even though cerebrospinal fluid or brain lymphocytes might be more informative for natalizumab-associated PML. Only PML patients had TRB clones above 0.5% frequency, but the clones expanded at PML onset were already present before and during natalizumab therapy. Less diverse TRB repertoires in most PML patients were suggested by lower normalized Shannon entropy, whereas values near 1 were observed in the natalizumab-treated controls. With only a small, descriptive cohort, it remained unclear whether the findings reflect JC virus infection or general immunocompromise. When PML developed, no shared TRBV or TRBJ gene usage and no preferred TRBV-TRBJ pairings were found.

From cysteine to phenylalanine, the CDR3 is 15 amino acids long. Of all the DNA, just the CDR3 is kept, 45 bases in frame from base 1. CDR1 SGHNT and CDR2 YYREEE were looked up in the germline V gene (reference sequence). Trimming accounts for 2 bases at V and 4 bases at J, while the number of junction bases matched to no gene is 5. The sample's time point, from its label and the paper: about 13 months of natalizumab therapy. What the treatment or condition label conveys for this sample: on natalizumab therapy at sampling. The controls were 4 to 6 MS patients treated with natalizumab who did not develop PML and who were sampled longitudinally. All listed patients had previously received interferon beta, and all PML patients were female. Blood samples at T1 and T2 were obtained at 6 and 12 months of natalizumab therapy, respectively. Ficoll-Hypaque density gradient centrifugation was used to isolate peripheral blood mononuclear cells.

Sequencing was performed on PBMCs, taken from a patient treated with natalizumab. The source is a man aged 30-40 years with multiple sclerosis. The sequence joins TRBV5-4 to TRBJ2-3; 9 bases in between match TRBD2. In nucleotides, the sequence is TGTGCCAGCAGCTTAAGGGGACTAGCCCCAGATACGCAGTATTTT. Its amino acids are CASSLRGLAPDTQYF.